This TCR beta chain was observed in a study of graft-versus-host responses after intestinal transplantation. Study-level background: As for transplant type, recipients had multivisceral, liver-intestinal, or isolated intestinal grafts.

TCRdb's copy holds only in-frame clones and misses some; the assay was immunoSEQ multiplex PCR. The table has about 51,000 clones, more than 80% seen once. Trimming stripped 5 bases from V and 0 bases from J, with 8 bases between. The CDR3 is made up of 14 amino acids. Germline lookup yields CDR1 MGHDK and CDR2 SYGVNS. About this clone itself: The target antigen is unknown.

The chain has TRBV25-1 and TRBJ1-5, with no clear D. The material was unstimulated CD4+ T cells sorted from spleen or lymph node cells, obtained before transplant. The receptor comes from a human donor who was the organ donor for an intestinal transplant. The chain's CDR3 is CASSRAYSNQPQHF. In DNA form, the CDR3 reads TGTGCCAGCAGTCGAGCTTATAGCAATCAGCCCCAGCATTTT.